Listed below are T cell receptor beta chains from one sample, sequenced in a study of T cells in Graves' hyperthyroidism and ophthalmopathy. TCRdb processed the multiplex PCR reads anew with MiXCR; each CDR3 protein has one entry. The repertoire includes about half a million distinct CDR3 sequences, 20% of them detected once, and around a quarter sits in the top ten. The specimen was blood. Receptors originate from a man younger than 35 with Graves' hyperthyroidism. The CDR3 runs from the conserved cysteine through the conserved F or W. A D gene is named only where the DNA matches it firmly. A clone size is listed for some rows: how often the clone was seen (once, few, many), or a class if it is expanded.

v_call,j_call,cdr3_length,clone_size,d_call,cdr3_aa,cdr3_nt
TRBV6-1,TRBJ1-4,15,few,-,CASSEVDMGYEKLFF,TGTGCCAGCAGTGAAGTGGACATGGGGTATGAAAAACTGTTTTTT
TRBV28,TRBJ1-1,16,many,-,CASSPGSGWGLSEAFF,TGTGCCAGCAGTCCAGGTTCAGGGTGGGGACTTTCTGAAGCTTTCTTT
TRBV9,TRBJ1-3,16,-,-,CASSVQGTEAGNTIYF,TGTGCCAGCAGCGTACAGGGTACCGAGGCTGGAAACACCATATATTTT
TRBV9,TRBJ2-7,15,many,-,CASSVGGGPNYEQYF,TGTGCCAGCAGCGTAGGGGGGGGCCCTAACTACGAGCAGTACTTC
TRBV6-2/TRBV6-3,TRBJ2-7,15,-,TRBD2,CATDHPSGTSYEQYF,TGTGCCACGGACCATCCTAGCGGGACGTCCTACGAGCAGTACTTC
TRBV6-1,TRBJ2-2,14,-,-,CASSAPERGGELFF,TGTGCCAGCAGCGCCCCGGAGAGAGGCGGGGAGCTGTTTTTT
TRBV5-1,TRBJ1-2,14,few,TRBD1,CASSRTDRGDGYTF,TGCGCCAGCAGCCGCACGGACAGGGGGGATGGCTACACCTTC
TRBV5-6,TRBJ1-1,16,few,TRBD1,CASLTGQGRMNTEAFF,TGTGCCAGCCTCACCGGACAGGGTCGGATGAACACTGAAGCTTTCTTT
TRBV28,TRBJ1-1,13,-,-,CASSYTRWTEAFF,TGTGCCAGCAGTTACACTCGGTGGACTGAAGCTTTCTTT
TRBV2,TRBJ2-7,15,many,TRBD1,CASSAGTGLSYEQYF,TGTGCCAGCAGCGCCGGGACAGGGCTCTCCTACGAGCAGTACTTC
TRBV5-1,TRBJ2-2,15,many,-,CASSPTTANTGELFF,TGCGCCAGCAGCCCAACCACAGCGAACACCGGGGAGCTGTTTTTT
TRBV2,TRBJ2-7,15,-,-,CASSEEGLSSYEQYF,TGTGCCAGCAGTGAAGAGGGGCTAAGCTCCTACGAGCAGTACTTC
TRBV12-3/TRBV12-4,TRBJ1-6,15,many,TRBD1,CASSLTGQGNSPLHF,TGTGCCAGCAGTTTAACGGGACAGGGAAATTCACCCCTCCACTTT
TRBV28,TRBJ2-7,15,-,-,CASRERDNTPGEQYF,TGTGCCAGCAGGGAAAGGGACAACACGCCTGGGGAGCAGTACTTC
TRBV20-1,TRBJ2-2,15,few,-,CSARAGAQSTGELFF,TGCAGTGCTAGAGCAGGGGCGCAGAGCACCGGGGAGCTGTTTTTT
TRBV28,TRBJ1-5,16,many,-,CASSLRAGVINQPQHF,TGTGCCAGCAGTTTGAGGGCAGGGGTGATTAATCAGCCCCAGCATTTT
TRBV15,TRBJ2-2,17,many,TRBD2,CATSRETRLAGDGELFF,TGTGCCACCAGCAGAGAGACGAGACTAGCGGGGGACGGGGAGCTGTTTTTT
TRBV19,TRBJ1-5,15,many,-,CASSIVAQGNQPQHF,TGTGCCAGTAGTATAGTCGCCCAAGGGAACCAGCCCCAGCATTTT
TRBV10-3,TRBJ2-5,13,few,-,CAISESRQETQYF,TGTGCCATCAGTGAGTCCCGACAAGAGACCCAGTACTTC
TRBV5-1,TRBJ2-7,13,many,-,CASGTGSMGEQYF,TGCGCCAGCGGCACAGGGTCTATGGGTGAGCAGTACTTC
TRBV27,TRBJ1-6,14,many,-,CASSLGSYNSPLHF,TGTGCCAGCAGTTTAGGCAGCTATAATTCACCCCTCCACTTT
TRBV30,TRBJ1-5,15,few,-,CAWSGHTGRSQPQHF,TGTGCCTGGAGTGGACACACCGGGAGAAGTCAGCCCCAGCATTTT
TRBV12-3/TRBV12-4,TRBJ1-3,16,-,-,CASSPPGERGGNTIYF,TGTGCCAGCAGCCCGCCAGGGGAAAGGGGAGGAAACACCATATATTTT
TRBV7-9,TRBJ2-5,14,-,-,CASWKSGSDETQYF,TGTGCCAGCTGGAAATCGGGGTCCGACGAGACCCAGTACTTC
TRBV6-5,TRBJ1-5,13,many,-,CASRTGFNQPQHF,TGTGCCAGCAGGACAGGATTCAATCAGCCCCAGCATTTT
TRBV24-1,TRBJ2-5,15,few,TRBD2,CATSAGLAWGETQYF,TGTGCCACCAGTGCTGGACTAGCTTGGGGGGAGACCCAGTACTTC
TRBV29-1,TRBJ2-5,15,few,TRBD2,CSVVLAGGSQETQYF,TGCAGCGTTGTACTAGCGGGGGGCTCTCAAGAGACCCAGTACTTC
TRBV30,TRBJ1-2,11,many,-,CAWSVDYGYTF,TGTGCCTGGAGTGTTGACTATGGCTACACCTTC
TRBV12-3/TRBV12-4,TRBJ2-5,13,-,-,CASSYPEQETQYF,TGTGCCAGCAGCTACCCCGAACAAGAGACCCAGTACTTC
TRBV4-1,TRBJ2-7,15,few,TRBD2,CASSQLAGDSYEQYF,TGCGCCAGCAGCCAACTAGCGGGGGACTCCTACGAGCAGTACTTC
TRBV12-3/TRBV12-4,TRBJ1-1,14,many,-,CASRLWTENTEAFF,TGTGCCAGCAGACTGTGGACGGAGAACACTGAAGCTTTCTTT
TRBV12-3/TRBV12-4,TRBJ1-2,13,many,TRBD1,CASSRQGASGYTF,TGTGCCAGCAGTCGACAGGGGGCCTCGGGCTACACCTTC
TRBV27,TRBJ1-5,18,many,-,CASSPWQTASGPNQPQHF,TGTGCCAGCAGCCCCTGGCAGACAGCCTCGGGACCCAATCAGCCCCAGCATTTT
TRBV12-3/TRBV12-4,TRBJ1-1,14,many,TRBD1,CASRLQGSLTEAFF,TGTGCCAGCAGACTACAGGGGAGTCTTACTGAAGCTTTCTTT
TRBV29-1,TRBJ2-7,13,once,-,CSVDLAGAYEQYF,TGCAGCGTTGATCTAGCAGGGGCCTACGAGCAGTACTTC
TRBV6-1,TRBJ2-5,14,-,-,CASSPYKGGETQYF,TGTGCCAGCAGTCCTTACAAAGGCGGAGAGACCCAGTACTTC
TRBV5-1,TRBJ2-7,12,many,-,CASSLGTDLQYF,TGCGCCAGCAGCTTGGGGACTGATCTACAGTACTTC
TRBV12-3/TRBV12-4,TRBJ1-2,14,many,-,CASSLGSRVYGYTF,TGTGCCAGCAGTTTAGGTAGCAGGGTCTATGGCTACACCTTC
TRBV30,TRBJ2-2,13,many,-,CAWSVSGGGELFF,TGTGCCTGGAGTGTAAGCGGCGGCGGGGAGCTGTTTTTT
TRBV12-3/TRBV12-4,TRBJ2-2,14,-,-,CASSSRGNTGELFF,TGTGCCAGCAGTTCGAGGGGGAACACCGGGGAGCTGTTTTTT
TRBV2,TRBJ1-5,15,many,TRBD1,CASSSGGDSNQPQHF,TGTGCCAGCAGTTCAGGGGGGGATAGCAATCAGCCCCAGCATTTT
TRBV11-2,TRBJ1-1,14,many,-,CASSTTSGNTEAFF,TGTGCCAGCAGCACGACATCAGGGAACACTGAAGCTTTCTTT
TRBV7-2,TRBJ2-1,15,-,-,CASSYAFSGYNEQFF,TGTGCCAGCAGCTACGCCTTCTCGGGGTACAATGAGCAGTTCTTC
TRBV28,TRBJ2-6,16,many,TRBD2,CASSQGGTSGANVLTF,TGTGCCAGCAGTCAGGGAGGGACCTCTGGGGCCAACGTCCTGACTTTC
TRBV6-2/TRBV6-3,TRBJ2-7,16,-,TRBD1,CASSGIGQASSYEQYF,TGTGCCAGCAGTGGCATAGGACAGGCATCCTCCTACGAGCAGTACTTC